This T cell receptor beta chain is from a study of response to subunit inactivated influenza vaccine. This clonotype was seen a handful of times. Its specificity is unknown. Notes on the study in general: It was the authors' suggestion that each seasonal influenza vaccination recruits few new T cells.

TCRdb independently ran MiXCR on the RT-PCR reads; one entry per CDR3 protein. The data hold some 500,000 distinct CDR3 sequences, with around 13% observed a single time. The CDR3 covers 15 residues. Looked up from germline, CDR1 is ENHRY and CDR2 is SYGVKD. V gave up 0 bases and J gave up 1 base, with 6 bases separating them. Sequences were derived from PBMCs from blood, sampled about 6 weeks after vaccination. The receptor comes from a man in his fifties or sixties who received an inactivated influenza vaccine. This chain uses TRBV10-3 with TRBJ2-2; no clear D. The chain's CDR3 is CAISESNVNTGELFF. The DNA for the CDR3 is TGTGCCATCAGTGAGTCTAACGTGAACACCGGGGAGCTGTTTTTT.